These 21 T cell receptor beta chains were sequenced from one sample in a study of patients and donors after allogeneic stem cell transplantation. TCRdb ran MiXCR on the RT-PCR reads and lists one entry per CDR3 protein. This sample has around 240,000 distinct CDR3 sequences; 11% to 15% occur once, and the top ten carry roughly 11%. Source material: blood, either unsorted or a sorted T cell fraction (not recorded which). Receptor source: a human donor who was either an allogeneic HSCT recipient or a stem cell or donor lymphocyte infusion donor (not recorded which). It is not recorded whose cells these are; they may come from a transplant donor.

This clonotype appeared a few times. This sequence joins TRBV5-1 and TRBJ2-7; TRBD1 matches 9 bases. The germline V gene has CDR1 SGHRS and CDR2 YFSETQ. Trimming removed 2 bases from V and 6 bases from J; junction bases left unmatched: 9. This CDR3 spans 15 amino acids. As DNA, the CDR3 is TGCGCCAGCAGCTTATTGGACAGGGGAGGTGCCGAGCAGTACTTC. Its translation: CASSLLDRGGAEQYF.

This clonotype was found many times. The V gene is TRBV4-3, the J gene TRBJ1-1, with unresolved D. V lost 4 bases and J 0 bases, leaving 15 bases between the germline ends. Germline V lookup: CDR1 LGHNA, CDR2 YSLEER. The CDR3 loop spans 16 amino acids. The CDR3 region has the DNA TGCGCCAGCAGCCGTGGGCCAGGCGGAATGAACACTGAAGCTTTCTTT. It codes for CASSRGPGGMNTEAFF.

This clonotype was counted only a few times. The J gene is TRBJ2-7, the V gene TRBV9, with a weak D call TRBD1 (5 bases). CDR3 length equals 14 residues. Trimming took off 0 bases at V and 2 bases at J, with 9 bases between the two ends. Per germline, CDR1 SGDLS and CDR2 YYNGEE. The CDR3 nucleotides read TGTGCCAGCAGCGTAGGACAGAACGCCTACGAGCAGTACTTC. Translated: CASSVGQNAYEQYF.

This clonotype was detected a few times. The chain is built from TRBV19 and TRBJ2-2; D might be TRBD2 (6 bases). The CDR3 runs to 17 residues. The V gene's germline CDR1 is LNHDA and CDR2 SQIVND (reference sequence). With 0 bases removed from V and 1 base from J, the gap between germline ends came to 12 bases. The CDR3 here is CASSIDRGSGNTGELFF. CDR3 bases: TGTGCCAGTAGTATAGATCGAGGTAGCGGGAACACCGGGGAGCTGTTTTTT.

This clonotype showed up just a few times. The chain recombines TRBV18 with TRBJ2-3; TRBD2 matches 7 bases. V dropped 3 bases and J dropped 5; count of bases not matched to a gene: 5. Germline V CDR1 and CDR2: KGHSH, LQKENI. The CDR3 runs 14 residues. This CDR3 is CASSPGLSRDTQYF. DNA of the CDR3: TGTGCCAGCTCACCGGGACTATCACGAGATACGCAGTATTTT.

This clonotype was recorded many times. The V and J genes are TRBV4-1 and TRBJ1-5, with TRBD1 matching over 7 bases. CDR3 length: 16 residues. CDR1 is MGHRA and CDR2 is YSYEKL in the germline V gene. V lost 0 bases to trimming and J lost 4 bases; unmatched junction nucleotides: 6. CDR3 bases: TGCGCCAGCAGCCAAGATGGGGCAGGGGGGAATCAGCCCCAGCATTTT. Translated: CASSQDGAGGNQPQHF.

The gene calls are TRBV13 and TRBJ2-3; D may correspond to TRBD1 or TRBD2 (5 bases each). This CDR3 has 15 amino acids. V shed 5 bases and J shed 1 base, with 13 bases lying between them. CDR1 PRHDT and CDR2 FYEKMQ come from the germline V gene (reference sequence). CDR3 residues: CASSAGTIRTDTQYF. CDR3 DNA sequence: TGTGCCAGCAGCGCCGGGACCATCCGCACAGATACGCAGTATTTT.

The chain recombines TRBV2 with TRBJ2-1; TRBD2 is a possible D gene (6 bases). Trimming took off 2 bases at V and 3 bases at J, with 8 bases between the two ends. This CDR3 has 14 residues. CDR1 and CDR2 from the germline V gene are SNHLY and FYNNEI. CDR3 loop: CASSELASYNEQFF. The DNA of the CDR3 is TGTGCCAGCAGTGAACTAGCGAGCTACAATGAGCAGTTCTTC.

The chain has TRBV20-1 and TRBJ1-3; D gene unclear. The germline gives CDR1 DFQATT, CDR2 SNEGSKA (reference sequence). V was trimmed by 5 bases and J by 0 bases, leaving 2 bases between them. CDR3 size: 11 residues. The CDR3 here is CSAASGNTIYF. CDR3 DNA: TGCAGTGCTGCCTCTGGAAACACCATATATTTT.

This clonotype was picked up many times. The rearrangement links TRBV24-1 to TRBJ1-2, with D possibly TRBD1 on 5 matching bases. From germline, CDR1 is KGHDR and CDR2 SFDVKD. The CDR3 is made up of 14 amino acids. The ends were cut back, 3 bases at V and 8 bases at J, with 15 bases in the middle. CDR3 region: CATSDKWGFGGYTF. The CDR3 DNA reads as TGTGCCACCAGTGATAAGTGGGGGTTCGGAGGCTACACCTTC.

The chain couples TRBV6-1 to TRBJ1-5, with D unresolved. The CDR3 runs 14 residues. The germline CDR1 and CDR2 sequences are MNHNS and SASEGT. V lost 6 bases to trimming and J lost 4 bases, with 13 bases between them. In DNA form, the CDR3 reads TGTGCCAGCAGCCCTGATCTTTGGAATCAGCCCCAGCATTTT. Residues: CASSPDLWNQPQHF.

This clonotype was detected ten times or more. The chain couples TRBV20-1 to TRBJ1-2, with a weak D call TRBD1 (6 bases). The CDR3 runs to 14 residues. Trimming took 3 bases from V and 4 from J, leaving 15 bases between them. Germline V gene sequence: CDR1 DFQATT, CDR2 SNEGSKA (reference sequence). CDR3 DNA sequence: TGCAGTGCTAGGGGGGGGGGCGCCGCCTATGGCTACACCTTC. Translated: CSARGGGAAYGYTF.

This clonotype showed up many times. The chain carries TRBV5-1 and TRBJ2-3; D is unclear. V was clipped by 0 bases and J by 0 bases, with 17 bases between them. This CDR3 comprises 18 residues. Germline CDR1 and CDR2: SGHRS and YFSETQ. In DNA form, the CDR3 reads TGCGCCAGCAGCTTGGCCTTCGACGTTAGTTCTAGCACAGATACGCAGTATTTT. Amino acid sequence: CASSLAFDVSSSTDTQYF.

In its sample, this clonotype was seen a few times. This chain uses TRBV7-2 with TRBJ1-2; the D gene is possibly TRBD1 (6 bases). CDR3 length equals 14 residues. V was clipped by 5 bases and J by 5 bases, with 15 bases between them. In germline, CDR1 is SGHTA, CDR2 FQGNSA. The DNA of the CDR3 is TGTGCCAGCAGCCCAACAGGGTTACGTTATGGCTACACCTTC. It yields the protein CASSPTGLRYGYTF.

This clonotype has a count of ten or more. This rearrangement joins TRBV18 to TRBJ1-1; weak D call: TRBD1 (6 bases). The CDR3 is 14 residues long. Deletions cut 8 bases from V and 5 bases from J, with 18 bases between. Germline CDR1 reads KGHSH; CDR2 reads LQKENI. The CDR3 protein is CASGRPGEITEAFF. The CDR3 nucleotides read TGTGCCAGCGGACGGCCAGGGGAAATAACTGAAGCTTTCTTT.

This clonotype was seen a few times. The chain uses TRBV4-3 and TRBJ2-3, with 11 nucleotides matching TRBD2. The V gene end was trimmed by 1 base and the J gene end by 4 bases; junction bases not matched to a gene: 4. Germline assignment: CDR1 LGHNA and CDR2 YSLEER. This CDR3 has 16 residues. The CDR3 reads CASSQVAGGPSDTQYF. In DNA, the CDR3 is TGCGCCAGCAGCCAAGTAGCGGGGGGGCCCTCAGATACGCAGTATTTT.

The chain recombines TRBV2 with TRBJ1-6; maybe TRBD1 (6 bases). This CDR3 spans 16 amino acids. Germline values: CDR1 SNHLY, CDR2 FYNNEI. V was shortened by 2 bases and J by 9 bases, with 17 bases between the two germline ends. The DNA for the CDR3 is TGTGCCAGCAGTGAATCAGGGGTCCGACTGATTTCACCCCTCCACTTT. It encodes CASSESGVRLISPLHF.

The rearrangement uses TRBV7-8 and TRBJ1-1, with D possibly being TRBD1 (5 bases). V shed 0 bases and J shed 7 bases, with 6 bases lying between them. The CDR3 length is 12 residues. Germline V gives CDR1 SGHVS, CDR2 FQNEAQ. The CDR3 region is CASSLAGLEAFF. The CDR3 DNA is TGTGCCAGCAGCTTAGCGGGGCTTGAAGCTTTCTTT. The full variable domain, rest sourced from reference TRBV7-8 and TRBJ1-1, is GAGVSQSPRYKVAKRGQDVALRCDPISGHVSLFWYQQALGQGPEFLTYFQNEAQLDKSGLPSDRFFAERPEGSVSTLKIQRTQQEDSAVYLCASSLAGLEAFFGQGTRLTVV.

The rearrangement uses TRBV20-1 and TRBJ2-5; D possibly corresponds to TRBD2 (5 bases). The CDR3 is made up of 12 amino acids. Trimming cost V 6 bases and J 5 bases, with 13 bases left between them. Germline V lookup: CDR1 DFQATT, CDR2 SNEGSKA (reference sequence). As DNA, the CDR3 is TGCAGTGCCTTGAGTAGGAGGGAGACCCAGTACTTC. Residues: CSALSRRETQYF.

This clonotype was seen a few times. This chain links TRBV20-1 with TRBJ1-5; a possible D gene is TRBD1 (6 bases). Germline V gene sequence: CDR1 DFQATT, CDR2 SNEGSKA (reference sequence). The length of the CDR3 is 15 residues. V lost 6 bases to trimming and J lost 5 bases, with 20 bases between them. The CDR3 DNA is TGCAGTGCCCCTGGGGGGGCCAGGGCGGATCAGCCCCAGCATTTT. Protein product: CSAPGGARADQPQHF.

This clonotype showed up just a few times. This chain uses TRBV7-8 with TRBJ2-7, with 7 nucleotides matching TRBD2. J was trimmed by 11 bases and V by 5 bases; bases with no gene match: 9. This CDR3 contains 12 residues. The germline V gene encodes CDR1 SGHVS and CDR2 FQNEAQ. CDR3 residues: CASSQASGREYF. The CDR3 DNA reads TGTGCCAGCAGCCAAGCCTCAGGGAGGGAGTACTTC.